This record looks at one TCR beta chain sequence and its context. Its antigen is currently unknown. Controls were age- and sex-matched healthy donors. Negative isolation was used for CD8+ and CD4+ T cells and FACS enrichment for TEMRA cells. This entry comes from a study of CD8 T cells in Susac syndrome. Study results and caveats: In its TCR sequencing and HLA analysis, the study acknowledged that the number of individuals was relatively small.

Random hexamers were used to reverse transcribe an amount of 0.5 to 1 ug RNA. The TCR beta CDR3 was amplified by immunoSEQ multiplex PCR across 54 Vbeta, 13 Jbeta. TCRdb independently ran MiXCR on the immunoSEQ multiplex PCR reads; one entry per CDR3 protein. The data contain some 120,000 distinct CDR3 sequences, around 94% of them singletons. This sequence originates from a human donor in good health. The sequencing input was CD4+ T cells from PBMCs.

The CDR3 sequence: CAISAGGRNTEAFF. The CDR3 nucleotides are TGTGCCATTAGCGCAGGGGGAAGGAACACTGAAGCTTTCTTT. This rearrangement joins TRBV10-3 to TRBJ1-1, with 7 bases lining up with TRBD1. The junction had 8 bases not matched to a gene; V was cut back by 9 bases and J by 1 base. CDR3 length equals 14 residues. Germline CDR1 is ENHRY and CDR2 is SYGVKD.